What follows are 17 T cell receptor beta chains derived from one specimen sequenced in a study of beta chain features in type 1 diabetes. Expressed TCRB transcripts were sequenced, since all the RNA that had been isolated was reverse transcribed. Here immunoSEQ multiplex PCR was the method, and the copy in TCRdb shows in-frame clones only, minus some. The sample holds about 260,000 clones, over 65% seen once. Sequencing was carried out using naive CD4+ T cells from blood. The origin of the receptors is a man younger than 45 in good health.

This clone was counted a few times. This rearrangement joins TRBV7-2 to TRBJ2-1; the D gene is possibly TRBD2 (5 bases). CDR3 length: 11 amino acids. Between the trimmed V and J ends, which lost 1 base and 14 bases, there was a span of 9 bases. Germline-derived CDR1 and CDR2 are SGHTA and FQGNSA. CDR3 DNA sequence: TGTGCCAGCAGCTTAGGTGGGAGCGAGTTCTTC. Translation gives CASSLGGSEFF.

The CDR3 DNA reads TGCAGCGTCCGAAGGGACAGGAGTTCCTACGAGCAGTACTTC. Protein sequence: CSVRRDRSSYEQYF. The chain uses TRBV29-1 and TRBJ2-7; TRBD1 agrees at 8 bases. V trimming: 6 bases; J trimming: 1 base; junction bases outside the gene matches: 8. The CDR3 has 14 amino acids. Germline V CDR1 and CDR2: SQVTM, ANQGSEA.

CDR3 in DNA: TGTGCCTGGGGGAGGACTGCAGCTAACTATGGCTACACCTTC. This sequence encodes CAWGRTAANYGYTF. V is TRBV30 and J is TRBJ1-2; D is uncertain. Between the trimmed V and J ends, which lost 5 bases and 0 bases, there was a span of 13 bases. This CDR3 comprises 14 residues. Germline loops: CDR1 GTSNPN, CDR2 SVGIG (reference sequence). Drawing the rest from reference TRBV30 and TRBJ1-2, the complete variable domain is SQTIHQWPATLVQPVGSPLSLECTVEGTSNPNLYWYRQAAGRGLQLLFYSVGIGQISSEVPQNLSASRPQDRQFILSSKKLLLSDSGFYLCAWGRTAANYGYTFGSGTRLTVV.

The V call is TRBV29-1, the J call TRBJ2-2; D tentatively fits TRBD1 or TRBD2 (5 bases each). The CDR3 has 13 amino acids. Germline values: CDR1 SQVTM, CDR2 ANQGSEA. Trimming shortened V by 7 bases and J by 4 bases, and 13 bases separated the two germline ends. CDR3 in amino acids: CSATGGGTGELFF. The CDR3 DNA reads TGCAGCGCCACCGGTGGGGGCACCGGGGAGCTGTTTTTT.

The V and J genes are TRBV5-6 and TRBJ1-5; the D is unclear. Trimming cost V 0 bases and J 1 base, with 5 bases left between them. The CDR3 length is 14 residues. The germline CDR1 and CDR2 sequences are SGHDT and YYEEEE. CDR3 region: CASSLGLSNQPQHF. CDR3 nucleotide sequence: TGTGCCAGCAGCTTGGGGCTAAGCAATCAGCCCCAGCATTTT.

The J gene is TRBJ2-1, the V gene TRBV15; D is uncertain. The CDR3 runs 14 residues. The germline gives CDR1 LNHNV, CDR2 YYDKDF (reference sequence). With 0 bases removed from V and 12 bases from J, the gap between germline ends came to 15 bases. The CDR3 nucleotides read TGTGCCACCAGCAGAGACGGACGGGCTAGGCGGCAGTTCTTC. Translated: CATSRDGRARRQFF.

The sample holds a few counts of this clone. The chain recombines TRBV14 with TRBJ2-1; 13 bases fit TRBD2. The CDR3 consists of 16 residues. From germline, CDR1 is SGHDN and CDR2 FVKESK. V trimming: 3 bases; J trimming: 10 bases; junction bases outside the gene matches: 9. CDR3: CASSHYTSGRAREQFF. Here the CDR3 DNA reads TGTGCCAGCAGCCATTATACTAGCGGGAGGGCCAGGGAGCAGTTCTTC.

The chain joins TRBV28 to TRBJ2-1; the match to TRBD2 covers 13 bases. Trimming cost V 6 bases and J 4 bases; bases outside gene matches: 6. The germline CDR1 and CDR2 sequences are MDHEN and SYDVKM. The CDR3 is 16 amino acids. The CDR3 nucleotides read TGTGCCAGCAGAGAACTAGCGGGAGGGGTATACAATGAGCAGTTCTTC. Translating it yields CASRELAGGVYNEQFF.

V gene TRBV7-2 combines with J gene TRBJ2-7; 10 nucleotides agree with TRBD2. Per the germline V gene, CDR1 is SGHTA and CDR2 is FQGNSA. This CDR3 comprises 14 residues. V dropped 6 bases and J dropped 7; count of bases not matched to a gene: 9. The CDR3 loop reads CASRVASGSYEQYF. The CDR3 region has the DNA TGTGCCAGCAGGGTAGCTAGCGGGAGTTATGAGCAGTACTTC.

The chain is built from TRBV7-9 and TRBJ2-3; no clear D. The CDR3 loop spans 11 amino acids. Germline V gene lookup returns CDR1 SEHNR and CDR2 FQNEAQ (reference sequence). Between the trimmed V and J ends, which lost 3 bases and 6 bases, there was a span of 4 bases. Here the CDR3 DNA reads TGTGCCAGCAGCTTTCTCGATACGCAGTATTTT. Translation gives CASSFLDTQYF. Complete variable domain (other parts from reference TRBV7-9 and TRBJ2-3): DTGVSQNPRHKITKRGQNVTFRCDPISEHNRLYWYRQTLGQGPEFLTYFQNEAQLEKSRLLSDRFSAERPKGSFSTLEIQRTEQGDSAMYLCASSFLDTQYFGPGTRLTVL.

The chain couples TRBV7-9 to TRBJ2-7; D is tentatively TRBD1 or TRBD2 (6 bases each). The CDR3 spans 14 residues. Trimming took off 0 bases at V and 2 bases at J, with 8 bases between the two ends. Germline CDR1 reads SEHNR; CDR2 reads FQNEAQ (reference sequence). CDR3 coding DNA: TGTGCCAGCAGCTTAGCGGGGGGCGCCTACGAGCAGTACTTC. It yields the protein CASSLAGGAYEQYF.

J is TRBJ2-1 and V is TRBV7-2; tentatively, D is TRBD1 (5 bases). V dropped 3 bases and J dropped 4 bases, with 7 bases sitting between them. This CDR3 comprises 13 residues. CDR1 SGHTA and CDR2 FQGNSA come from the germline V gene. As DNA, the CDR3 is TGTGCCAGCAGCTTGCAGGGTTACAATGAGCAGTTCTTC. Residues: CASSLQGYNEQFF.

CDR3 sequence reads: CTCYSGEETQYF. In nucleotides, the CDR3 is TGCACCTGTTACAGCGGAGAAGAGACCCAGTACTTC. The chain employs TRBV29-1 and TRBJ2-5; TRBD2 is a possible D gene (5 bases). There are 12 residues in the CDR3. CDR1 is SQVTM and CDR2 is ANQGSEA in the germline V gene.

This clone has only a few counts. The chain uses TRBV28 and TRBJ2-5; tentative D call: TRBD2 (6 bases). Germline V CDR1 and CDR2: MDHEN, SYDVKM. There are 15 residues in the CDR3. V dropped 4 bases and J dropped 5 bases, with 17 bases sitting between them. This chain's CDR3 is CASSSHAEGPETQYF. DNA for the CDR3: TGTGCCAGCAGTTCCCACGCGGAGGGCCCCGAGACCCAGTACTTC. The whole variable domain, remainder taken from reference TRBV28 and TRBJ2-5, is DVKVTQSSRYLVKRTGEKVFLECVQDMDHENMFWYRQDPGLGLRLIYFSYDVKMKEKGDIPEGYSVSREKKERFSLILESASTNQTSMYLCASSSHAEGPETQYFGPGTRLLVL.

The chain uses TRBV30 and TRBJ2-7, with a possible D match to TRBD2 (6 bases). Trimming took 5 bases from V and 4 from J, leaving 15 bases between them. This CDR3 contains 13 residues. Germline V lookup: CDR1 GTSNPN, CDR2 SVGIG (reference sequence). CDR3 DNA sequence: TGTGCCTGGGACACTGCCGGGAGTTACGAGCAGTACTTC. Translation: CAWDTAGSYEQYF. Full variable domain (outside the CDR3, taken from reference TRBV30 and TRBJ2-7): SQTIHQWPATLVQPVGSPLSLECTVEGTSNPNLYWYRQAAGRGLQLLFYSVGIGQISSEVPQNLSASRPQDRQFILSSKKLLLSDSGFYLCAWDTAGSYEQYFGPGTRLTVT.

The CDR3 sequence is CASSVLRPGTSTDTQYF. CDR3 DNA sequence: TGTGCCAGCAGTGTCCTCCGGCCGGGGACTAGCACAGATACGCAGTATTTT. This rearrangement joins TRBV25-1 to TRBJ2-3, with D perhaps matching TRBD2 (6 bases). Trimming cost V 4 bases and J 0 bases, with 17 bases left between them. This CDR3 region has 17 residues. Per the germline V gene, CDR1 is MGHDK and CDR2 is SYGVNS.

The sample holds a few counts of this clone. This chain links TRBV4-1 with TRBJ1-2; 7 bases are a match to TRBD1. The V and J ends lost 3 bases and 2 bases, in that order; junction bases with no gene match: 6. Germline CDR1 MGHRA, CDR2 YSYEKL. This CDR3 has 15 amino acids. DNA for the CDR3: TGCGCCAGCAGCCAGAGCGAGGACAGGAACTATGGCTACACCTTC. This sequence encodes CASSQSEDRNYGYTF.